Below, 23 T cell receptor beta chains from the same sample are listed, as sequenced in a study of blood T cell repertoires in COVID-19. Data came from immunoSEQ multiplex PCR; TCRdb stores just in-frame clones and leaves some out. The sample shows fewer than 110,000 clones, 84% of them seen only once. The sequenced sample was peripheral blood. The receptors were gathered from a human donor in a cohort sampled during active COVID-19.

This sequence joins TRBV7-6 and TRBJ2-3; 8 bases agree with TRBD2. After removal of 1 base from V and 4 bases from J, the junction contained 7 bases not matched to a gene. This CDR3 has 16 residues. Germline CDR1 reads SGHVS; CDR2 reads FNYEAQ. The CDR3 is CASSLVSGSFADTQYF. The CDR3 DNA is TGTGCCAGCAGCTTAGTGAGCGGGAGTTTCGCAGATACGCAGTATTTT.

V usage is TRBV7-3 and J usage is TRBJ2-1, with TRBD2 identical over 12 bases. J was trimmed by 8 bases and V by 4 bases; bases with no gene match: 6. CDR3 length equals 15 residues. Per the germline V gene, CDR1 is SGHTA and CDR2 is FQGTGA. The CDR3: CASSSLAGGIDEQFF. The CDR3 DNA reads as TGTGCCAGCAGCTCTCTAGCGGGAGGGATCGATGAGCAGTTCTTC.

The V call is TRBV6-2 or TRBV6-3, the J call TRBJ2-7; D call uncertain. The CDR3 sequence is 14 residues long. Trimming stripped 0 bases from V and 3 bases from J, with 9 bases between. The germline V gene has CDR1 MNHEY and CDR2 SVGEGT. This CDR3 reads CASSYSATGYEQYV. The CDR3 DNA follows: TGTGCCAGCAGTTACTCTGCTACGGGCTACGAGCAGTACGTC.

The rearrangement links TRBV5-1 to TRBJ2-5; D might be TRBD2 (6 bases). CDR3 length: 14 amino acids. Germline V gene sequence: CDR1 SGHRS, CDR2 YFSETQ. V was trimmed by 0 bases and J by 6 bases, leaving 12 bases between them. In DNA form, the CDR3 reads TGCGCCAGCAGCTTGGAGTTAGCGGTGAAGACCCAGTACTTC. It codes for CASSLELAVKTQYF.

The chain recombines TRBV18 with TRBJ2-2; maybe TRBD2 (5 bases). Germline V CDR1 and CDR2: KGHSH, LQKENI. The CDR3 runs to 15 residues. Trimming cost V 6 bases and J 4 bases, with 15 bases left between them. CDR3 DNA: TGTGCCAGCTCTTTCGGGGTAGCGAGCACCGGGGAGCTGTTTTTT. Its translation is CASSFGVASTGELFF.

The J gene is TRBJ2-7, the V gene TRBV5-1; unclear D gene. Deletions cut 0 bases from V and 2 bases from J, with 6 bases between. CDR1 and CDR2 (germline): SGHRS, YFSETQ. The CDR3 totals 13 residues. The DNA of the CDR3 is TGCGCCAGCAGCTTGGACAGTACCTACGAGCAGTACTTC. This translates into CASSLDSTYEQYF.

The chain employs TRBV19 and TRBJ2-5; 7 positions match TRBD2. CDR3 length equals 17 residues. Germline V gives CDR1 LNHDA, CDR2 SQIVND (reference sequence). V shed 5 bases, J shed 1 base, and the junction held 13 bases outside the gene matches. The CDR3 loop is CASSHIASGALQETQYF. The CDR3 bases are TGTGCCAGTAGTCACATCGCTAGCGGAGCCCTCCAAGAGACCCAGTACTTC.

The V call is TRBV4-1, the J call TRBJ2-7, with a possible D match to TRBD2 (5 bases). The germline V gene has CDR1 MGHRA and CDR2 YSYEKL. V was shortened by 1 base and J by 0 bases, with 13 bases between the two germline ends. This CDR3 comprises 16 residues. CDR3 sequence: CASSQVPSRGSYEQYF. CDR3 coding DNA: TGCGCCAGCAGCCAAGTTCCCTCCCGGGGCTCCTACGAGCAGTACTTC.

This chain uses TRBV19 with TRBJ2-1; D not resolved. The CDR3 has 15 residues. The germline CDR1 and CDR2 sequences are LNHDA and SQIVND (reference sequence). Deletions cut 1 base from V and 6 bases from J, with 13 bases between. Here the CDR3 reads CASSIVEAGGNEQFF. CDR3 DNA sequence: TGTGCCAGTAGTATAGTAGAGGCTGGCGGCAATGAGCAGTTCTTC.

The gene calls are TRBV27 and TRBJ1-1, with D perhaps matching TRBD1 (6 bases). V lost 6 bases and J 5 bases, leaving 16 bases between the germline ends. This CDR3 is 14 amino acids long. Germline CDR1 and CDR2: MNHEY and SMNVEV (reference sequence). DNA for the CDR3: TGTGCCAGCAGCCCCCGGACAGCGAGGACTGAAGCTTTCTTT. It encodes CASSPRTARTEAFF.

CDR3 protein: CASSVASGHNEQFF. The CDR3 nucleotides are TGTGCCAGCAGTGTGGCTAGCGGCCACAATGAGCAGTTCTTC. V usage is TRBV25-1 and J usage is TRBJ2-1; 7 bases are shared with TRBD2. The germline V gene has CDR1 MGHDK and CDR2 SYGVNS. The CDR3 length is 14 residues. Germline trimming cut 4 bases from V and 5 bases from J; bases unmatched to any gene: 5.

The V call is TRBV29-1, the J call TRBJ2-1; D is ambiguous. Germline CDR1 reads SQVTM; CDR2 reads ANQGSEA. V lost 4 bases and J 8 bases, leaving 9 bases between the germline ends. The CDR3 covers 11 residues. CDR3 nucleotides: TGCAGCGTTGCCCCCCTCGATGAGCAGTTCTTC. It codes for CSVAPLDEQFF.

V usage is TRBV29-1 and J usage is TRBJ2-1; TRBD1 might be the D (5 bases). This CDR3 region has 13 residues. Germline CDR1 and CDR2: SQVTM and ANQGSEA. Trimming removed 2 bases from V and 2 bases from J, with 7 bases in between. The CDR3 DNA sequence: TGCAGCGTTGAAAGGGGCACCTACAATGAGCAGTTCTTC. Encoded protein: CSVERGTYNEQFF.

The chain joins TRBV6-5 to TRBJ1-2, with 7 bases aligning to TRBD1. In germline, CDR1 is MNHEY, CDR2 SVGAGI. The CDR3 is made up of 14 amino acids. The V and J ends lost 0 bases and 5 bases, in that order; junction bases with no gene match: 3. The CDR3 coding sequence is TGTGCCAGCAGTTACTCAGGGACAGCATATGGCTACACCTTC. Its translation is CASSYSGTAYGYTF.

The chain carries TRBV19 and TRBJ1-1; tentatively, D is TRBD1 (6 bases). Trimming pared 4 bases from V and 7 bases from J, leaving 19 bases between. Per the germline V gene, CDR1 is LNHDA and CDR2 is SQIVND (reference sequence). CDR3 length: 15 amino acids. The CDR3 nucleotides are TGTGCCAGTAGTACAGGGAGGGTAGGGACATATGAAGCTTTCTTT. Its protein product is CASSTGRVGTYEAFF.

The chain links TRBV18 to TRBJ1-4; TRBD1 matches at 11 bases. The CDR3 consists of 14 residues. Per the germline V gene, CDR1 is KGHSH and CDR2 is LQKENI. The V gene end was trimmed by 4 bases and the J gene end by 7 bases; junction bases not matched to a gene: 2. The CDR3: CASSLGTGGEKLFF. CDR3 nucleotides: TGTGCCAGCTCACTTGGGACAGGGGGTGAAAAACTGTTTTTT.

V and J are TRBV4-1 and TRBJ2-1; D may be TRBD1 (6 bases). The CDR3 loop spans 16 amino acids. V was cut by 1 base and J by 3 bases, with 13 bases left in between. Per germline, CDR1 MGHRA and CDR2 YSYEKL. Here the CDR3 DNA reads TGCGCCAGCAGCCAAGGCACAGGGTGGGACTACAATGAGCAGTTCTTC. This translates into CASSQGTGWDYNEQFF.

The chain combines TRBV7-2 with TRBJ2-2, with TRBD1 identical over 10 bases. Trimming at V came to 3 bases and at J to 6 bases, leaving 4 bases not matched to a gene. The CDR3 runs to 15 residues. The V gene's germline CDR1 is SGHTA and CDR2 FQGNSA. The chain's CDR3 is CASSLGQGFAGELFF. CDR3 nucleotides: TGTGCCAGCAGCTTGGGACAGGGGTTCGCCGGGGAGCTGTTTTTT.

The chain couples TRBV11-2 to TRBJ2-3; D remains unclear. The CDR3 length is 15 residues. V lost 1 base to trimming and J lost 0 bases, with 8 bases between them. CDR1 is SGHAT, CDR2 FQNNGV, per germline. CDR3 DNA sequence: TGTGCCAGCAGCTTAGTGGGCGATAGCACAGATACGCAGTATTTT. Translation: CASSLVGDSTDTQYF. Full variable domain (missing parts from reference TRBV11-2 and TRBJ2-3): EAGVAQSPRYKIIEKRQSVAFWCNPISGHATLYWYQQILGQGPKLLIQFQNNGVVDDSQLPKDRFSAERLKGVDSTLKIQPAKLEDSAVYLCASSLVGDSTDTQYFGPGTRLTVL.

The rearrangement joins TRBV6-2 or TRBV6-3 to TRBJ2-5, with 7 bases aligning to TRBD2. The J segment lost 5 bases and the V segment lost 5 bases, leaving 11 bases of the junction unmatched. Germline CDR1 is MNHEY and CDR2 is SVGEGT. The length of the CDR3 is 15 residues. This CDR3 reads CASSMGGRAVETQYF. In DNA, the CDR3 is TGTGCCAGCAGTATGGGGGGGAGGGCCGTCGAGACCCAGTACTTC.

This chain connects TRBV5-1 to TRBJ2-5; maybe TRBD2 (5 bases). The CDR3 is 13 amino acids. Trimming left V 0 bases short and J 4 bases short, with 7 bases between. Per germline, CDR1 SGHRS and CDR2 YFSETQ. The CDR3 bases are TGCGCCAGCAGCTTGGGGAGCGGAGAGACCCAGTACTTC. It specifies CASSLGSGETQYF.

The chain carries TRBV2 and TRBJ2-1, with 11 nucleotides matching TRBD2. Germline V CDR1 and CDR2: SNHLY, FYNNEI. This CDR3 contains 15 residues. Germline trimming cut 6 bases from V and 8 bases from J; bases unmatched to any gene: 9. CDR3 DNA: TGTGCCAGCAGAAAACTAGCGGGAGAGATTTATGAGCAGTTCTTC. Encoded protein: CASRKLAGEIYEQFF.

The V gene is TRBV28, the J gene TRBJ2-7; D remains unclear. CDR3 size: 13 residues. V lost 2 bases to trimming and J lost 3 bases, with 8 bases between them. Looked up from germline, CDR1 is MDHEN and CDR2 is SYDVKM. The CDR3 DNA reads as TGTGCCAGCAGTTTAGGCCAGATCTACGAGCAGTACTTC. Protein product: CASSLGQIYEQYF.